These T cell receptor beta chains were read from a single sample in a study of T cells in Graves' hyperthyroidism and ophthalmopathy. TCRdb reprocessed the multiplex PCR reads via MiXCR and lists one record per CDR3 protein. The repertoire holds 300,000 or so distinct CDR3 sequences, with roughly 17% as singletons. The sequenced sample consisted of blood. Receptors originate from a young man with Graves' hyperthyroidism. CDR3s include the opening cysteine and the closing phenylalanine or tryptophan. A D gene is named only where the DNA matches it firmly. Clone sizes are given selectively: once, few, many, or a class where the clone is expanded.

abundance	v_gene	j_gene	d_gene	CDR3aa	CDR3nt
many	TRBV24-1	TRBJ2-5	-	CATSDQVEETQYF	TGTGCCACCAGTGATCAGGTGGAGGAGACCCAGTACTTC
-	TRBV29-1	TRBJ2-1	TRBD1	CSSWTGIYNEQFF	TGCAGCTCCTGGACAGGGATCTACAATGAGCAGTTCTTC
many	TRBV5-1	TRBJ2-7	-	CASSLDGRTYEQYF	TGCGCCAGCAGCTTGGATGGCCGGACCTACGAGCAGTACTTC
-	TRBV12-3/TRBV12-4	TRBJ2-3	-	CASSSNRDTQYF	TGTGCCAGCAGTTCAAACAGGGATACGCAGTATTTT
many	TRBV12-3/TRBV12-4	TRBJ2-7	TRBD1	CASSSPQQGAYEQYF	TGTGCCAGCAGTTCCCCCCAGCAGGGGGCGTACGAGCAGTACTTC
many	TRBV11-2	TRBJ1-1	TRBD1	CASSPQGAGTEAFF	TGTGCCAGCAGCCCACAGGGGGCCGGCACTGAAGCTTTCTTT
-	TRBV11-2	TRBJ2-1	-	CASSDGEAWAYNEQFF	TGTGCCAGCAGCGACGGGGAAGCTTGGGCCTACAATGAGCAGTTCTTC
-	TRBV28	TRBJ1-1	TRBD1	CASSSRSGGMDTEAFF	TGTGCCAGCAGCTCTAGATCAGGGGGGATGGACACTGAAGCTTTCTTT
-	TRBV19	TRBJ2-7	TRBD2	CASSNSGSHEQYF	TGTGCCAGTAGTAATAGCGGGAGCCACGAGCAGTACTTC
few	TRBV6-1	TRBJ1-5	-	CASKRENQPQHF	TGTGCCAGCAAAAGGGAGAATCAGCCCCAGCATTTT
many	TRBV28	TRBJ2-7	TRBD1	CASTVTGVGEQYF	TGTGCCAGCACCGTCACAGGGGTCGGCGAGCAGTACTTC
few	TRBV5-4	TRBJ2-7	-	CASSLAGSRVEQYF	TGTGCCAGCAGCTTGGCTGGCTCCCGGGTCGAGCAGTACTTC
-	TRBV24-1	TRBJ1-2	-	CATSPPTKGYGYTF	TGTGCCACCAGTCCCCCGACTAAGGGATATGGCTACACCTTC
-	TRBV7-9	TRBJ2-3	TRBD2	CASSLADSGSGTDTQYF	TGTGCCAGCAGCTTAGCGGATAGCGGGAGCGGCACAGATACGCAGTATTTT
many	TRBV11-3	TRBJ1-5	TRBD1	CASSLRTGADQPQHF	TGTGCCAGCAGCTTACGGACAGGGGCGGATCAGCCCCAGCATTTT
many	TRBV12-3/TRBV12-4	TRBJ2-7	-	CASSYGQGDEQYF	TGTGCCAGCAGTTACGGACAAGGGGACGAGCAGTACTTC
-	TRBV30	TRBJ2-2	-	CAWMVGYTGELFF	TGTGCCTGGATGGTGGGGTACACCGGGGAGCTGTTTTTT
many	TRBV2	TRBJ2-1	TRBD2	CASSGLAGPNEQFF	TGTGCCAGCAGTGGTTTAGCGGGACCCAATGAGCAGTTCTTC
many	TRBV20-1	TRBJ2-5	-	CSASWPETQYF	TGCAGTGCTAGCTGGCCAGAGACCCAGTACTTC
many	TRBV27	TRBJ2-5	TRBD1	CASSLTAGQGYQTQYF	TGTGCCAGCAGTTTAACCGCCGGACAGGGATATCAGACCCAGTACTTC
few	TRBV11-2	TRBJ2-2	-	CASIIEAKVAGELFF	TGTGCCAGCATCATAGAGGCTAAAGTTGCCGGGGAGCTGTTTTTT
-	TRBV6-1	TRBJ2-3	TRBD2	CASKRDEITDTQYF	TGTGCCAGCAAGCGGGACGAAATCACAGATACGCAGTATTTT
-	TRBV6-1	TRBJ2-2	TRBD2	CASSQLAGGAGELFF	TGTGCCAGCAGTCAACTAGCGGGAGGCGCCGGGGAGCTGTTTTTT
many	TRBV5-1	TRBJ2-1	-	CASSLALNEQFF	TGCGCCAGCAGCTTGGCCCTGAATGAGCAGTTCTTC
many	TRBV24-1	TRBJ2-1	TRBD1	CATSEGDREYNEQFF	TGTGCCACCAGCGAAGGGGACAGGGAATACAATGAGCAGTTCTTC
many	TRBV6-6	TRBJ1-2	-	CASSYSKVRLIYGYTF	TGTGCCAGCAGTTACTCGAAGGTCAGACTGATCTATGGCTACACCTTC
few	TRBV6-1	TRBJ2-1	TRBD2	CASSCTCGRSNEQFF	TGTGCCAGCAGTTGTACGTGCGGGAGGTCCAATGAGCAGTTCTTC
once	TRBV30	TRBJ2-5	-	CAWDGGETQYF	TGTGCCTGGGACGGGGGAGAGACCCAGTACTTC
many	TRBV28	TRBJ2-3	-	CASSPHTDTQYF	TGTGCCAGCAGTCCTCACACAGATACGCAGTATTTT
-	TRBV7-2	TRBJ2-1	TRBD1	CASTITGGPYNEQFF	TGTGCCAGCACCATCACAGGGGGACCCTACAATGAGCAGTTCTTC
many	TRBV30	TRBJ2-2	-	CAWRGFYTGELFF	TGTGCCTGGAGGGGGTTTTACACCGGGGAGCTGTTTTTT
-	TRBV10-3	TRBJ1-6	-	CAISEGVESPLHF	TGTGCCATCAGTGAGGGTGTGGAATCACCCCTCCACTTT
many	TRBV6-2/TRBV6-3	TRBJ2-2	TRBD2	CATTSGLAESKGELFF	TGTGCCACCACCTCGGGACTAGCGGAGTCCAAGGGGGAGCTGTTTTTT
few	TRBV11-3	TRBJ1-2	-	CASSVAGAANYGYTF	TGTGCCAGCAGTGTAGCGGGGGCGGCGAACTATGGCTACACCTTC
few	TRBV7-6	TRBJ2-5	-	CATRGERETQYF	TGTGCCACCAGGGGGGAGCGGGAGACCCAGTACTTC
many	TRBV28	TRBJ1-2	-	CASREGLWEQHYGYTF	TGTGCCAGCAGGGAGGGTCTGTGGGAACAACACTATGGCTACACCTTC
-	TRBV10-3	TRBJ2-5	-	CAIRPWGDQETQYF	TGTGCCATACGGCCTTGGGGGGACCAAGAGACCCAGTACTTC
-	TRBV5-1	TRBJ2-5	TRBD2	CASSRPGGPETQYF	TGCGCCAGCAGCCGCCCGGGGGGGCCAGAGACCCAGTACTTC
-	TRBV10-3	TRBJ2-7	-	CAISESSRGGYEQYF	TGTGCCATCAGTGAATCGTCCAGGGGCGGCTACGAGCAGTACTTC
few	TRBV14	TRBJ2-1	-	CASSQFSGSSYNEQFF	TGTGCCAGCAGCCAATTCAGCGGTAGCTCCTACAATGAGCAGTTCTTC
many	TRBV30	TRBJ1-2	TRBD1	CAWMGQGPYGYTF	TGTGCCTGGATGGGACAGGGCCCATATGGCTACACCTTC
many	TRBV6-5	TRBJ2-7	TRBD2	CASSYMASGSPYEQYF	TGTGCCAGCAGTTACATGGCGAGCGGGAGCCCCTACGAGCAGTACTTC
-	TRBV7-3	TRBJ1-1	TRBD1	CASSSGDRVPFF	TGTGCCAGCAGCTCCGGGGACAGGGTCCCTTTCTTT
-	TRBV2	TRBJ2-1	TRBD2	CASKGLAGSNEQFF	TGTGCCAGCAAAGGACTAGCGGGGAGCAATGAGCAGTTCTTC
many	TRBV7-9	TRBJ2-5	-	CASSLDLVPETQYF	TGTGCCAGCAGCTTAGATCTAGTCCCAGAGACCCAGTACTTC
-	TRBV4-1	TRBJ2-1	-	CATEAGPYNEQFF	TGCGCCACCGAAGCCGGCCCCTACAATGAGCAGTTCTTC
many	TRBV12-5	TRBJ2-7	TRBD2	CASRQTSGSPYEQYF	TGTGCTAGTCGACAAACCAGCGGGAGCCCCTACGAGCAGTACTTC
many	TRBV6-1	TRBJ2-7	TRBD2	CASSWTSGDYEQYF	TGTGCCAGCAGTTGGACTAGCGGGGACTACGAGCAGTACTTC
many	TRBV30	TRBJ1-5	TRBD1	CAWNSGTGANQPQHF	TGTGCCTGGAACTCGGGGACAGGAGCCAATCAGCCCCAGCATTTT
few	TRBV24-1	TRBJ2-2	TRBD2	CATSDCLKRELLAGTGELFF	TGTGCCACCAGTGATTGTTTAAAGCGGGAGCTCTTGGCGGGGACCGGGGAGCTGTTTTTT
-	TRBV20-1	TRBJ2-3	TRBD1	CSGAGQGVYTQYF	TGCAGTGGCGCGGGACAGGGCGTTTATACGCAGTATTTT
many	TRBV27	TRBJ1-6	-	CASRMYLDSGYSPLHF	TGTGCCAGCAGGATGTACTTAGATTCCGGGTATTCACCCCTCCACTTT
-	TRBV2	TRBJ1-4	-	CASKYLGGYAEKLFF	TGTGCCAGCAAATATTTAGGCGGGTACGCTGAAAAACTGTTTTTT
many	TRBV3-1	TRBJ1-1	-	CASSLDGEGTEAFF	TGTGCCAGCAGCCTAGACGGTGAAGGAACTGAAGCTTTCTTT
many	TRBV20-1	TRBJ2-7	-	CSAGTDQGDPYEQYF	TGCAGTGCGGGGACTGATCAGGGGGACCCCTACGAGCAGTACTTC